Shown below are 18 T cell receptor beta chains from a single sample sequenced in a study of type 1 and type 2 diabetes patients. Amplification started from genomic DNA. Multiplex PCR with 30 forward and 13 reverse primers amplified the TCR beta CDR3. From the multiplex PCR reads, TCRdb called clonotypes with MiXCR, one entry per CDR3 protein. The sample carries about 290,000 distinct CDR3 sequences, around 50% recorded once. Sequences were obtained from peripheral blood mononuclear cells (PBMCs). The receptors were gathered from a man aged 18-30 years with type 2 diabetes.

This chain connects TRBV2 to TRBJ2-7, with a possible D match to TRBD1 (5 bases). Per germline, CDR1 SNHLY and CDR2 FYNNEI. The CDR3 totals 16 residues. The CDR3 DNA follows: TGTGCTACGGACACCGTATCGTCCCAGAGCTCCTACGAGCAGTACTTC. Amino acid sequence: CATDTVSSQSSYEQYF.

V usage is TRBV28 and J usage is TRBJ2-7; 8 positions agree with TRBD2. Germline-derived CDR1 and CDR2 are MDHEN and SYDVKM. V lost 5 bases to trimming and J lost 3 bases; unmatched junction nucleotides: 12. The CDR3 runs to 16 residues. The CDR3 sequence is CASSPHGRAVLYEQYF. DNA for the CDR3: TGTGCCAGCAGTCCCCACGGGAGGGCGGTGCTCTACGAGCAGTACTTC.

V and J are TRBV7-9 and TRBJ2-4; the D gene is possibly TRBD2 (5 bases). CDR3 length: 14 residues. Germline V CDR1 and CDR2: SEHNR, FQNEAQ (reference sequence). Trimming pared 5 bases from V and 8 bases from J, leaving 16 bases between. The CDR3 reads CASSPRTPEDIQYF. As DNA, the CDR3 is TGTGCCAGCAGCCCAAGAACTCCGGAGGACATTCAGTACTTC.

The chain employs TRBV19 and TRBJ1-4; no clear D gene. The CDR3 runs to 15 residues. V lost 6 bases, J lost 6 bases, and 17 bases lay in between. Germline lookup yields CDR1 LNHDA and CDR2 SQIVND (reference sequence). The CDR3 loop reads CASSLGITHYEKLFF. DNA of the CDR3: TGTGCCAGTAGCCTGGGTATAACACACTATGAAAAACTGTTTTTT.

The V gene is TRBV27, the J gene TRBJ1-1; 7 bases line up with TRBD1. This CDR3 region has 16 residues. With V trimmed by 6 bases and J by 0 bases, 10 bases remained unmatched. Germline V gene data show CDR1 as MNHEY and CDR2 as SMNVEV (reference sequence). CDR3 in DNA: TGTGCCAGCAGACCGATCAACAGGGGCATGAACACTGAAGCTTTCTTT. It translates to CASRPINRGMNTEAFF.

The chain is built from TRBV7-2 and TRBJ1-5; 7 bases agree with TRBD1. Germline V CDR1 and CDR2: SGHTA, FQGNSA. V lost 5 bases and J lost 3; bases outside the gene matches: 7. The CDR3 is made up of 15 amino acids. CDR3 protein: CASSTRQGFNQPQHF. In nucleotides, the CDR3 is TGTGCCAGCAGCACCCGACAGGGCTTCAATCAGCCCCAGCATTTT.

On this clonotype: A much larger clone sits a single nucleotide away, making a read error possible. The chain carries TRBV2 and TRBJ1-1; no clear D gene. The CDR3 extends over 11 amino acids. The V gene's germline CDR1 is SNHLY and CDR2 FYNNEI. Here the CDR3 reads CASSWTGEASF. DNA of the CDR3: TGTGCCAGCAGTTGGACGGGAGAAGCTTCCTTT.

The chain employs TRBV20-1 and TRBJ1-5, with TRBD1 identical over 8 bases. CDR3 size: 13 residues. V trimming: 5 bases; J trimming: 6 bases; junction bases outside the gene matches: 6. Germline V CDR1 and CDR2: DFQATT, SNEGSKA (reference sequence). The CDR3 region is CSAGTGQGQPQHF. The CDR3 coding sequence is TGCAGTGCTGGGACAGGCCAAGGTCAGCCCCAGCATTTT.

On this clonotype: With a much larger clone just one base away, this may be a read error. The gene calls are TRBV25-1 and TRBJ2-5, with 7 bases lining up with TRBD1. CDR1 is MGHDK, CDR2 SYGVNS, per germline. The ends lost 5 bases at V and 5 bases at J; junction bases unmatched: 8. This CDR3 region has 14 residues. This CDR3 reads CASSKTTGEETQYF. The CDR3 coding sequence is TGTGCCAGCAGTAAAACCACAGGGGAGGAGACCCAGTACTTC.

About this clonotype itself: Germline and junction disagree at one end, which may indicate a read error. The chain links TRBV6-5 to TRBJ2-1; weak D call: TRBD2 (5 bases). CDR3 length equals 16 residues. Germline CDR1 MNHEY, CDR2 SVGAGI. For the CDR3, the DNA is TGTGCCAGCAGATACGACTATCAGAGCTCCTACAGTGAGCAGTTCTTC. This codes for CASRYDYQSSYSEQFF.

This chain links TRBV7-2 with TRBJ1-2; TRBD1 might be the D (6 bases). Deletions cut 5 bases from V and 3 bases from J, with 13 bases between. Germline V CDR1 and CDR2: SGHTA, FQGNSA. CDR3 size: 14 residues. The CDR3 coding sequence is TGTGCCAGCAGCCCACAGGGCCGGTACTATGGCTACACCTTC. Translation gives CASSPQGRYYGYTF.

This clonotype was seen many times. V gene TRBV7-2 combines with J gene TRBJ1-1; maybe TRBD1 (5 bases). V gave up 1 base and J gave up 10 bases, with 10 bases separating them. Germline V CDR1 and CDR2: SGHTA, FQGNSA. The CDR3 is made up of 12 amino acids. CDR3 protein: CASSLVGVRAFF. As DNA, the CDR3 is TGTGCCAGCAGCTTAGTAGGGGTGCGAGCTTTCTTT.

This clonotype was observed at least ten times. The chain couples TRBV20-1 to TRBJ1-6; 8 bases agree with TRBD1. Germline trimming cut 3 bases from V and 4 bases from J; bases unmatched to any gene: 5. Per the germline V gene, CDR1 is DFQATT and CDR2 is SNEGSKA (reference sequence). The CDR3 length is 15 residues. CDR3: CSASRGPGYNSPLHF. DNA of the CDR3: TGCAGTGCTAGCAGGGGGCCAGGGTATAATTCACCCCTCCACTTT.

Comment on this clonotype: A clone one base away is much larger, so this may be a read error. J is TRBJ2-6 and V is TRBV25-1; a weak D match, TRBD1 (5 bases). Germline V lookup: CDR1 MGHDK, CDR2 SYGVNS. CDR3 length equals 16 residues. The DNA for the CDR3 is TGTGCCAGCAATGAATTAAGGGGATCTGGGGCCAACGTCCTGACTTTC. Amino acid sequence: CASNELRGSGANVLTF.

Comments on this clonotype: Germline and junction disagree at one end, which may indicate a read error. The chain is built from TRBV6-4 and TRBJ2-7; 8 bases match TRBD1. The CDR3 spans 17 residues. The V gene's germline CDR1 is MRHNA and CDR2 SNTAGT. As DNA, the CDR3 is TGTGCCACCATACCCGGCCTACCGGGACAGGCCTCCTACGAGCGGTACTTC. Its translation: CATIPGLPGQASYERYF.

This clonotype was seen at least ten times. The chain recombines TRBV19 with TRBJ1-1; tentative D call: TRBD1 (5 bases). Trimming stripped 7 bases from V and 3 bases from J, with 6 bases between. Germline-derived CDR1 and CDR2 are LNHDA and SQIVND (reference sequence). This CDR3 has 11 amino acids. CDR3: CASMGDTEAFF. CDR3 nucleotide sequence: TGTGCCAGTATGGGGGACACTGAAGCTTTCTTT. The full variable domain, with the rest looked up from reference TRBV19 and TRBJ1-1, is DGGITQSPKYLFRKEGQNVTLSCEQNLNHDAMYWYRQDPGQGLRLIYYSQIVNDFQKGDIAEGYSVSREKKESFPLTVTSAQKNPTAFYLCASMGDTEAFFGQGTRLTVV.

This chain links TRBV7-8 with TRBJ1-1; no firm D call. The CDR3 is 13 residues long. CDR1 and CDR2 from the germline V gene are SGHVS and FQNEAQ. V lost 5 bases to trimming and J lost 5 bases, with 12 bases between them. In DNA, the CDR3 is TGTGCCAGCAGCCAAGATAAATGGACTGAAGCTTTCTTT. The encoded protein is CASSQDKWTEAFF.

A word on this clonotype: It may be a read error: a sequence one base away is much more abundant. The CDR3 DNA reads TGTGCCATCAGTGAGGTCGGACAGGGGGACGTCGTAGGGGGGCTGTTTTTT. Translation gives CAISEVGQGDVVGGLFF. The rearrangement joins TRBV10-3 to TRBJ2-2; 10 bases line up with TRBD1. CDR3 length: 17 residues. Germline V lookup: CDR1 ENHRY, CDR2 SYGVKD.